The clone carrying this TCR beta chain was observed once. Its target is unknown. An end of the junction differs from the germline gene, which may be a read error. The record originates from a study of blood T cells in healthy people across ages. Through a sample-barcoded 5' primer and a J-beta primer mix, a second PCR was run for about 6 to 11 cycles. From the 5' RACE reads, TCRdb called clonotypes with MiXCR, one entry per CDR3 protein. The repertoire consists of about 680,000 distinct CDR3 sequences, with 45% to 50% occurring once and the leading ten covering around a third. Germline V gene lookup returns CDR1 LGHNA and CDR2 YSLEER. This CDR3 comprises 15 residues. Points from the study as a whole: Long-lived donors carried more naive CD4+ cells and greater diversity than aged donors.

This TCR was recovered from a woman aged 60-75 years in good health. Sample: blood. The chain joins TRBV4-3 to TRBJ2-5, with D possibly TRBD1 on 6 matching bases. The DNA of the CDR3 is TGCACCAGCAGCCATGGGAAGAACAGGGAGGAGACCCAGTACTTC. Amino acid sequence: CTSSHGKNREETQYF.